Listed below are T cell receptor beta chains from one sample, sequenced in a study of technical replicates of blood from a handful of donors. Clones were sequenced by immunoSEQ multiplex PCR, and TCRdb holds only the in-frame ones, with some missing. The data hold tens of thousands of clones, with more than 95% observed a single time. Sequencing was performed on T cells isolated from PBMCs. These receptors were obtained from a human donor in good health. CDR3s include the opening cysteine and the closing phenylalanine or tryptophan. Each record gives: CDR3 length, V gene, D gene, clone size, J gene, CDR3 DNA, CDR3 protein. The D gene is left open where the match is weak. Not every row has a clone size; where given, it reads once, few, many or a size class.

CDR3 length: 12
V gene: TRBV30
D gene: .
clone size: .
J gene: TRBJ1-2
CDR3 DNA: TGTGCCTGGAGTGTTGCTACCAATGGCTACACCTTC
CDR3 protein: CAWSVATNGYTF

CDR3 length: 14
V gene: TRBV28
D gene: TRBD2
clone size: .
J gene: TRBJ2-1
CDR3 DNA: TGTGCCAGCAGTTTTCTGGGCGGGGGCAATGAGCAGTTCTTC
CDR3 protein: CASSFLGGGNEQFF

CDR3 length: 17
V gene: TRBV7-2
D gene: TRBD2
clone size: .
J gene: TRBJ2-3
CDR3 DNA: TGTGCCAGCAGCTTAGGACTAGCGGGGGGGAACACAGATACGCAGTATTTT
CDR3 protein: CASSLGLAGGNTDTQYF

CDR3 length: 18
V gene: TRBV18
D gene: .
clone size: .
J gene: TRBJ1-5
CDR3 DNA: TGTGCCAGCTCCCCGACAGGCCCGATGGAGGCAATAAATCAGCCCCAGCATTTT
CDR3 protein: CASSPTGPMEAINQPQHF

CDR3 length: 15
V gene: TRBV6-1
D gene: TRBD2
clone size: .
J gene: TRBJ2-7
CDR3 DNA: TGTGCCACATCCCAGACTAGCGGGGGCCCTGAGGAGCAGTACTTC
CDR3 protein: CATSQTSGGPEEQYF

CDR3 length: 14
V gene: TRBV27
D gene: .
clone size: .
J gene: TRBJ2-3
CDR3 DNA: TGTGCCAGCAAATATCGGCGGGGCACAGATACGCAGTATTTT
CDR3 protein: CASKYRRGTDTQYF

CDR3 length: 15
V gene: TRBV6-6
D gene: .
clone size: .
J gene: TRBJ1-2
CDR3 DNA: TGTGCCAGCACCAACCGGGCCGGGAATTTGTACGGCTACACCTTC
CDR3 protein: CASTNRAGNLYGYTF

CDR3 length: 14
V gene: TRBV30
D gene: TRBD1
clone size: .
J gene: TRBJ1-6
CDR3 DNA: TGTGCCTGGAGTGGAGGACAGGGGAATTCACCCCTCCACTTT
CDR3 protein: CAWSGGQGNSPLHF

CDR3 length: 15
V gene: TRBV27
D gene: .
clone size: .
J gene: TRBJ2-1
CDR3 DNA: TGTGCCAGCAGTTTATTCGGTCCTTCCTACAATGAGCAGTTCTTC
CDR3 protein: CASSLFGPSYNEQFF

CDR3 length: 14
V gene: TRBV9
D gene: .
clone size: once
J gene: TRBJ2-2
CDR3 DNA: TGTGCCAGCAGCCCTCTACCCCTCACCGGGGAGCTGTTTTTT
CDR3 protein: CASSPLPLTGELFF

CDR3 length: 14
V gene: TRBV6-6
D gene: .
clone size: .
J gene: TRBJ2-3
CDR3 DNA: TGTGCCAGCAGTTCCCCGGTCAGGACAGATACGCAGTATTTT
CDR3 protein: CASSSPVRTDTQYF

CDR3 length: 10
V gene: TRBV7-8
D gene: .
clone size: .
J gene: TRBJ2-5
CDR3 DNA: TGTGCCAGCTCCATCGAGACCCAGTACTTC
CDR3 protein: CASSIETQYF

CDR3 length: 13
V gene: TRBV2
D gene: .
clone size: .
J gene: TRBJ1-1
CDR3 DNA: TGTGCCAGCAAATCGGGGGTTCGGACTGAAGCTTTCTTT
CDR3 protein: CASKSGVRTEAFF

CDR3 length: 16
V gene: TRBV12-5
D gene: TRBD1
clone size: .
J gene: TRBJ1-1
CDR3 DNA: TGTGCTAGTGGTTGGAATCCACAGGGGATGAACACTGAAGCTTTCTTT
CDR3 protein: CASGWNPQGMNTEAFF

CDR3 length: 15
V gene: TRBV19
D gene: .
clone size: .
J gene: TRBJ1-4
CDR3 DNA: TGTGCCAGTAGTAGTAACAGGGTCGGGGTTGAAAAACTGTTTTTT
CDR3 protein: CASSSNRVGVEKLFF

CDR3 length: 16
V gene: TRBV4-2
D gene: .
clone size: .
J gene: TRBJ1-6
CDR3 DNA: TGTGCCAGCAGCCAAGGGACTACGGCGCCGGGTTCACCCCTCCACTTT
CDR3 protein: CASSQGTTAPGSPLHF

CDR3 length: 15
V gene: TRBV4-1
D gene: .
clone size: .
J gene: TRBJ1-2
CDR3 DNA: TGCGCCAGCAGCCACAGTCGGGGGGCTAGGTATGGCTACACCTTC
CDR3 protein: CASSHSRGARYGYTF

CDR3 length: 14
V gene: TRBV5-1
D gene: .
clone size: once
J gene: TRBJ2-6
CDR3 DNA: TGCGCCAGCAGTTCCGTCTCTGGGGCCAACGTCCTGACTTTC
CDR3 protein: CASSSVSGANVLTF

CDR3 length: 13
V gene: TRBV5-1
D gene: TRBD1
clone size: once
J gene: TRBJ2-7
CDR3 DNA: TGCGCCAGCAGCTTGGATCAGGGGGCTAAGCAGTACTTC
CDR3 protein: CASSLDQGAKQYF

CDR3 length: 14
V gene: TRBV11-3
D gene: .
clone size: .
J gene: TRBJ1-4
CDR3 DNA: TGTGCCAGCACCCCCCGGGGTGGGGATGAAAAACTGTTTTTT
CDR3 protein: CASTPRGGDEKLFF

CDR3 length: 15
V gene: TRBV6-5
D gene: .
clone size: .
J gene: TRBJ1-2
CDR3 DNA: TGTGCCAGCAGGGCAAGAGAGGGAAATAACTATGGCTACACCTTC
CDR3 protein: CASRAREGNNYGYTF

CDR3 length: 15
V gene: TRBV7-9
D gene: TRBD1
clone size: once
J gene: TRBJ2-6
CDR3 DNA: TGTGCCAGCAGCAACAGGGGGGCCGGGGCCAACGTCCTGACTTTC
CDR3 protein: CASSNRGAGANVLTF

CDR3 length: 13
V gene: TRBV2
D gene: .
clone size: .
J gene: TRBJ2-1
CDR3 DNA: TGTGCCAGCACTACAGGCCTCTACAATGAGCAGTTCTTC
CDR3 protein: CASTTGLYNEQFF

CDR3 length: 18
V gene: TRBV5-1
D gene: TRBD2
clone size: .
J gene: TRBJ2-3
CDR3 DNA: TGCGCCAGCAGCGTGAGGACTAGCGGGGGGACTTTCACAGATACGCAGTATTTT
CDR3 protein: CASSVRTSGGTFTDTQYF

CDR3 length: 12
V gene: TRBV2
D gene: .
clone size: once
J gene: TRBJ2-7
CDR3 DNA: TGTGCCAGCAGTGGACAGATTCGCGAGCAGTACTTC
CDR3 protein: CASSGQIREQYF

CDR3 length: 16
V gene: TRBV1
D gene: .
clone size: .
J gene: TRBJ1-5
CDR3 DNA: TGCACCAGCAGCCAAGCGAGTGGACAGGGCAATCAGCCCCAGCATTTT
CDR3 protein: CTSSQASGQGNQPQHF

CDR3 length: 15
V gene: TRBV5-4
D gene: TRBD2
clone size: .
J gene: TRBJ2-7
CDR3 DNA: TGTGCCAGCAGCTTGCGTCTAGCGGGCGGGGACGAGCAGTACTTC
CDR3 protein: CASSLRLAGGDEQYF

CDR3 length: 14
V gene: TRBV5-1
D gene: TRBD1
clone size: .
J gene: TRBJ2-7
CDR3 DNA: TGCGCCAGCAGCTCACCGGGACAGTCCGACGAGCAGTACTTC
CDR3 protein: CASSSPGQSDEQYF

CDR3 length: 11
V gene: TRBV20-1
D gene: .
clone size: once
J gene: TRBJ1-1
CDR3 DNA: TGCAGTGCTAGTCGGGTCACTGAAGCTTTCTTT
CDR3 protein: CSASRVTEAFF

CDR3 length: 16
V gene: TRBV19
D gene: .
clone size: .
J gene: TRBJ2-3
CDR3 DNA: TGTGCCAGTAGTATAGGTCTGGAAATCCGGGCCCGAGGACTGTATTTT
CDR3 protein: CASSIGLEIRARGLYF

CDR3 length: 16
V gene: TRBV6-1
D gene: .
clone size: .
J gene: TRBJ2-2
CDR3 DNA: TGTGCCAGCAGTGACGGTGCAGGGTGGTTGTCCGGGGAGCTGTTTTTT
CDR3 protein: CASSDGAGWLSGELFF

CDR3 length: 15
V gene: TRBV4-1
D gene: .
clone size: .
J gene: TRBJ1-1
CDR3 DNA: TGCGCCAGCAGCCGAAGATACACAGGCAACACTGAAGCTTTCTTT
CDR3 protein: CASSRRYTGNTEAFF

CDR3 length: 13
V gene: TRBV6-5
D gene: TRBD1
clone size: once
J gene: TRBJ1-2
CDR3 DNA: TGTGCCAGCAGGCGGGACAGTAACTATGGCTACACCTTC
CDR3 protein: CASRRDSNYGYTF

CDR3 length: 15
V gene: TRBV5-6
D gene: .
clone size: .
J gene: TRBJ2-1
CDR3 DNA: TGTGCCAGCAGCTTAAGGGGGGGCTCCTACAATGAGCAGTTCTTC
CDR3 protein: CASSLRGGSYNEQFF

CDR3 length: 14
V gene: TRBV5-1
D gene: .
clone size: .
J gene: TRBJ2-5
CDR3 DNA: TGCGCCAGCAGGAGAGATGCCGGGATTGAGACCCAGTACTTC
CDR3 protein: CASRRDAGIETQYF

CDR3 length: 16
V gene: TRBV6-6
D gene: .
clone size: .
J gene: TRBJ1-1
CDR3 DNA: TGTGCCAGCAGTTACCCCTCTGGAGGTGCGAACACTGAAGCTTTCTTT
CDR3 protein: CASSYPSGGANTEAFF

CDR3 length: 13
V gene: TRBV11-3
D gene: TRBD2
clone size: .
J gene: TRBJ2-1
CDR3 DNA: TGTGCCAGCAGCCCAAGACTAGCGTCTGAGCAGTTCTTC
CDR3 protein: CASSPRLASEQFF

CDR3 length: 16
V gene: TRBV9
D gene: TRBD2
clone size: .
J gene: TRBJ2-2
CDR3 DNA: TGTGCCAGCAGCACCCGACTAGCGGTTTACACCGGGGAGCTGTTTTTT
CDR3 protein: CASSTRLAVYTGELFF

CDR3 length: 15
V gene: TRBV15
D gene: TRBD1
clone size: .
J gene: TRBJ1-1
CDR3 DNA: TGTGCCACCAGCGGAGGACAGGGATTGAACACTGAAGCTTTCTTT
CDR3 protein: CATSGGQGLNTEAFF

CDR3 length: 17
V gene: TRBV15
D gene: TRBD1
clone size: .
J gene: TRBJ2-2
CDR3 DNA: TGTGCCACCAGCAGAGATAGACAGGGGCCCCTCACCGGGGAGCTGTTTTTT
CDR3 protein: CATSRDRQGPLTGELFF

CDR3 length: 17
V gene: TRBV14
D gene: .
clone size: .
J gene: TRBJ1-3
CDR3 DNA: TGTGCCAGCAGCCCCGCCTGGGACATAAGCTCTGGAAACACCATATATTTT
CDR3 protein: CASSPAWDISSGNTIYF

CDR3 length: 18
V gene: TRBV19
D gene: TRBD2
clone size: once
J gene: TRBJ2-7
CDR3 DNA: TGTGCCAGTAGTAGGGGACTAGCGGGAGAGGGGTCATCCTACGAGCAGTACTTC
CDR3 protein: CASSRGLAGEGSSYEQYF

CDR3 length: 15
V gene: TRBV5-1
D gene: .
clone size: .
J gene: TRBJ1-1
CDR3 DNA: TGCGCCAGCAGCCCTTATGCGGGGGTCAATACTGAAGCTTTCTTT
CDR3 protein: CASSPYAGVNTEAFF

CDR3 length: 16
V gene: TRBV5-1
D gene: TRBD2
clone size: .
J gene: TRBJ2-1
CDR3 DNA: TGCGCCAGCAGCCAGGGACTAGCGGGAGTATACAATGAGCAGTTCTTC
CDR3 protein: CASSQGLAGVYNEQFF

CDR3 length: 15
V gene: TRBV7-9
D gene: TRBD1
clone size: .
J gene: TRBJ1-5
CDR3 DNA: TGTGCCAGCAGCTTGACAGGGCTCGGCAATCAGCCCCAGCATTTT
CDR3 protein: CASSLTGLGNQPQHF

CDR3 length: 15
V gene: TRBV6-1
D gene: TRBD1
clone size: .
J gene: TRBJ1-1
CDR3 DNA: TGTGCCAGCAGGACCCGGAGGGACAGGAGTGGGGAAGCTTTCTTT
CDR3 protein: CASRTRRDRSGEAFF

CDR3 length: 13
V gene: TRBV30
D gene: .
clone size: .
J gene: TRBJ2-7
CDR3 DNA: TGTGCCTGGAGTAAACTAGTAGCGAGGGAGCAGTACTTC
CDR3 protein: CAWSKLVAREQYF

CDR3 length: 15
V gene: TRBV27
D gene: TRBD2
clone size: .
J gene: TRBJ2-3
CDR3 DNA: TGTGCCAGCACCTCACTAGCGGGAGGTGGAGATACGCAGTATTTT
CDR3 protein: CASTSLAGGGDTQYF

CDR3 length: 13
V gene: TRBV14
D gene: .
clone size: .
J gene: TRBJ1-5
CDR3 DNA: TGTGCCAGCAGCCAAGATCTCACGGGGCCCCAGCATTTT
CDR3 protein: CASSQDLTGPQHF

CDR3 length: 15
V gene: TRBV2
D gene: .
clone size: .
J gene: TRBJ2-2
CDR3 DNA: TGTGCCAGCATCACAGGGACGGGTGCGGGCGGGGAGCTGTTTTTT
CDR3 protein: CASITGTGAGGELFF

CDR3 length: 14
V gene: TRBV19
D gene: .
clone size: .
J gene: TRBJ2-2
CDR3 DNA: TGTGCCAGTAGTATGCGTTTTGGCACCGGGGAGCTGTTTTTT
CDR3 protein: CASSMRFGTGELFF

CDR3 length: 11
V gene: TRBV29-1
D gene: .
clone size: .
J gene: TRBJ2-7
CDR3 DNA: TGCAGCGTCTCACAGAGCTACGAGCAGTACTTC
CDR3 protein: CSVSQSYEQYF

CDR3 length: 14
V gene: TRBV28
D gene: TRBD1
clone size: once
J gene: TRBJ2-5
CDR3 DNA: TGTGCCAGCAAGAAACAGGGGATTCAAGAGACCCAGTACTTC
CDR3 protein: CASKKQGIQETQYF

CDR3 length: 15
V gene: TRBV4-2
D gene: .
clone size: .
J gene: TRBJ1-5
CDR3 DNA: TGTGCCAGCAGCCAAGTGGGAGATAGCAATCAGCCCCAGCATTTT
CDR3 protein: CASSQVGDSNQPQHF

CDR3 length: 14
V gene: TRBV25-1
D gene: .
clone size: .
J gene: TRBJ2-7
CDR3 DNA: TGTGCCAGCAGCTGGGGTCAGCGGGTTTCCGAGCAGTACTTC
CDR3 protein: CASSWGQRVSEQYF

CDR3 length: 15
V gene: TRBV19
D gene: TRBD1
clone size: .
J gene: TRBJ2-7
CDR3 DNA: TGTGCCAGTAGCCCGGACAGGGGGGCCTACTACGAGCAGTACTTC
CDR3 protein: CASSPDRGAYYEQYF

CDR3 length: 15
V gene: TRBV7-9
D gene: TRBD1
clone size: .
J gene: TRBJ2-2
CDR3 DNA: TGTGCCAGCAGCCAGAGGGACAGTCCAATGGGGGAGCTGTTTTTT
CDR3 protein: CASSQRDSPMGELFF

CDR3 length: 14
V gene: TRBV5-1
D gene: .
clone size: .
J gene: TRBJ2-7
CDR3 DNA: TGCGCCAGCAGCTTGGGGGCAGTGGGCTACGAGCAGTACTTC
CDR3 protein: CASSLGAVGYEQYF

CDR3 length: 12
V gene: TRBV29-1
D gene: .
clone size: .
J gene: TRBJ2-4
CDR3 DNA: TGCAGCGTTGGAGTAGCCAAAAACATTCAGTACTTC
CDR3 protein: CSVGVAKNIQYF

CDR3 length: 15
V gene: TRBV7-9
D gene: .
clone size: .
J gene: TRBJ1-5
CDR3 DNA: TGTGCCAGCAGCTTAGAGGGGCGGGGTAATCAGCCCCAGCATTTT
CDR3 protein: CASSLEGRGNQPQHF